Given below is one TCR beta chain in context. Its antigen is undetermined. This sample is part of a study of shared clonotypes between healthy human individuals. Findings and limits, study-wide: Generation of non-shared clonotypes was less probable than generation of clonotypes shared by all four donors.

Every subset's genomic DNA went evenly onto several immunoSEQ plates. Libraries were prepared by immunoSEQ multiplex PCR; TCRdb keeps only in-frame clonotypes and omits some of them. Among 2 million to 3 million clones, more than 85% were seen once, and the ten largest hold approximately 0.36%. Germline CDR1 is LNHDA and CDR2 is SQIVND (reference sequence). Trimming at V came to 9 bases and at J to 8 bases, leaving 8 bases not matched to a gene. The CDR3 sequence is 13 residues long. This receptor was obtained from a man aged 18 to 35 in good health. Some clones in this sample may be carry-over from other donors' samples. This chain uses TRBV19 with TRBJ2-4; TRBD1 matches 9 bases. The sequenced sample was naive CD4+ T cells from PBMCs. Subset defined: CD45RA+ positively selected. DNA for the CDR3: TGTGCCAGCTCAAGGACAGGGGTGGACATTCAGTACTTC. Encoded protein: CASSRTGVDIQYF.